This TCR beta chain was identified in a study of human T cells and chemical hapten exposure. At least ten counts were recorded for this clonotype. TCRdb re-derived calls from the RACE reads in MiXCR, one entry per CDR3 protein. Of 80,000 to 95,000 distinct CDR3 sequences detected, about 10% appear once; the ten largest clones hold roughly 2%. Regarding time point: patch test 2, 6 weeks after DPC sensitization. Treatment reported: therapeutic diphenylcyclopropenone sensitization with weekly scalp DPC. This clonotype was sampled from a man between 40 and 49 years old with alopecia areata. Some clones in this sample may be carry-over from other donors' samples. Sequencing used whole blood, obtained in connection with sensitization to the hapten diphenylcyclopropenone (DPC).

CDR3 in amino acids: CASSPQMNTEAFF. CDR3 sequence (DNA): TGTGCCAGCAGTCCCCAGATGAACACTGAAGCTTTCTTT. The rearrangement joins TRBV12-3 or TRBV12-4 to TRBJ1-1; D is unclear. V was pared by 5 bases and J by 0 bases, with 7 bases between. The CDR3 sequence is 13 residues long.